Each of the 20 T cell receptor beta chains below was sequenced from the same sample in a study of blood T cell repertoires in COVID-19. TCRdb's copy holds only in-frame clones and misses some; the assay was immunoSEQ multiplex PCR. The table records about 64,000 clones, around 80% of them present only once. Material for sequencing was peripheral blood. The receptors shown here come from a man in his sixties with COVID-19, enrolled during active disease.

The chain couples TRBV4-1 to TRBJ2-7, with D possibly being TRBD1 (6 bases). V was cut by 1 base and J by 3 bases, with 10 bases left in between. The CDR3 has 14 residues. CDR1 is MGHRA and CDR2 is YSYEKL in the germline V gene. CDR3 sequence reads: CASSQVTGIYEQYF. CDR3 in DNA: TGCGCCAGCAGCCAAGTAACAGGGATCTACGAGCAGTACTTC.

This sequence joins TRBV5-1 and TRBJ1-1, with TRBD1 identical over 10 bases. The length of the CDR3 is 14 residues. With 4 bases clipped from V and 4 bases from J, the junction kept 4 bases outside the gene matches. CDR1 is SGHRS, CDR2 YFSETQ, per germline. The CDR3 is CASSLGQGGTEAFF. In nucleotides, the CDR3 is TGCGCCAGCAGCCTCGGACAGGGGGGCACTGAAGCTTTCTTT.

The chain joins TRBV3-1 (or the pseudogene TRBV3-2) to TRBJ2-5; no definite D call. The CDR3 extends over 12 amino acids. The germline gives CDR1 LGHDT, CDR2 YNNKEL (reference sequence). V was cut by 1 base and J by 9 bases, with 9 bases left in between. The CDR3 nucleotides read TGTGCCAGCAGCCAAGGAGCACGGGCCCAGTACTTC. Translated: CASSQGARAQYF.

The rearrangement uses TRBV2 and TRBJ2-1, with 10 bases matching TRBD2. This CDR3 spans 15 amino acids. Germline V gene sequence: CDR1 SNHLY, CDR2 FYNNEI. The J segment lost 7 bases and the V segment lost 7 bases, leaving 10 bases of the junction unmatched. CDR3 region: CASTVSASGSNEQFF. CDR3 nucleotides: TGTGCCAGCACCGTCTCGGCTAGCGGGAGTAATGAGCAGTTCTTC. Drawing the rest from reference TRBV2 and TRBJ2-1, the complete variable domain is EPEVTQTPSHQVTQMGQEVILRCVPISNHLYFYWYRQILGQKVEFLVSFYNNEISEKSEIFDDQFSVERPDGSNFTLKIRSTKLEDSAMYFCASTVSASGSNEQFFGPGTRLTVL.

A few counts support this clone. V is TRBV2 and J is TRBJ1-3; the match to TRBD1 covers 9 bases. Germline loops: CDR1 SNHLY, CDR2 FYNNEI. The CDR3 extends over 15 amino acids. The trim removed 3 bases at V and 5 bases at J, leaving 5 bases unmatched. CDR3 residues: CASSDPGQGRNTIYF. The DNA for the CDR3 is TGTGCCAGCAGTGACCCCGGACAGGGGAGAAACACCATATATTTT.

The V and J genes are TRBV5-4 and TRBJ1-1; 10 bases are shared with TRBD1. CDR1 SGHNT and CDR2 YYREEE come from the germline V gene (reference sequence). The CDR3 covers 15 residues. J was trimmed by 6 bases and V by 3 bases; bases with no gene match: 8. The CDR3 bases are TGTGCCAGCAGCTCCCTGGACAGGGGGGATTCTGAAGCTTTCTTT. This translates into CASSSLDRGDSEAFF.

J is TRBJ1-2 and V is TRBV7-9; D is undetermined. Trimming cost V 1 base and J 3 bases, with 12 bases left between them. In germline, CDR1 is SEHNR, CDR2 FQNEAQ (reference sequence). This CDR3 contains 15 residues. In DNA, the CDR3 is TGTGCCAGCAGCTTAGGGCAGGATTTCGACTATGGCTACACCTTC. This encodes CASSLGQDFDYGYTF. The whole variable domain, remainder taken from reference TRBV7-9 and TRBJ1-2, is DTGVSQNPRHKITKRGQNVTFRCDPISEHNRLYWYRQTLGQGPEFLTYFQNEAQLEKSRLLSDRFSAERPKGSFSTLEIQRTEQGDSAMYLCASSLGQDFDYGYTFGSGTRLTVV.

V gene TRBV19 combines with J gene TRBJ2-5, with no clear D. CDR3 length equals 12 residues. V was trimmed by 5 bases and J by 1 base, leaving 5 bases between them. Germline CDR1 and CDR2: LNHDA and SQIVND (reference sequence). The CDR3 DNA sequence: TGTGCCAGTAGTTCGTCCCAAGAGACCCAGTACTTC. It translates to CASSSSQETQYF.

V gene TRBV28 combines with J gene TRBJ1-6; TRBD1 matches 9 bases. CDR3 length: 14 amino acids. Germline V gene lookup returns CDR1 MDHEN and CDR2 SYDVKM. V gave up 4 bases and J gave up 8 bases; unmatched junction bases: 3. The CDR3 DNA is TGTGCCAGCAGTTCCCACAGGGGGCATTCACCCCTCCACTTT. Its translation: CASSSHRGHSPLHF. The whole variable domain, filled in from reference TRBV28 and TRBJ1-6, reads DVKVTQSSRYLVKRTGEKVFLECVQDMDHENMFWYRQDPGLGLRLIYFSYDVKMKEKGDIPEGYSVSREKKERFSLILESASTNQTSMYLCASSSHRGHSPLHFGNGTRLTVT.

The chain couples TRBV11-3 to TRBJ2-3; 10 bases map to TRBD1. V dropped 5 bases and J dropped 4; count of bases not matched to a gene: 3. The CDR3 extends over 14 amino acids. Germline assignment: CDR1 SGHNT and CDR2 YENEEA. The CDR3 DNA is TGTGCCAGCAGCCCTGGACAGGGGGCAGATACGCAGTATTTT. It yields the protein CASSPGQGADTQYF.

In this sample, this clone turned up once. CDR3 region: CASSLWRAPDTQYF. The CDR3 DNA follows: TGTGCCAGCAGCTTGTGGCGGGCCCCAGATACGCAGTATTTT. The chain uses TRBV5-4 and TRBJ2-3, with D maybe TRBD2 (5 bases). V was cut by 1 base and J by 4 bases, with 10 bases left in between. Germline CDR1 reads SGHNT; CDR2 reads YYREEE (reference sequence). CDR3 length equals 14 residues.

This chain uses TRBV30 with TRBJ2-3; D ambiguous. Germline-derived CDR1 and CDR2 are GTSNPN and SVGIG (reference sequence). The V and J ends lost 4 bases and 6 bases respectively, with 8 bases between them. CDR3 length: 11 amino acids. The CDR3 nucleotides are TGTGCCTGGACCGACTCCGATACGCAGTATTTT. It codes for CAWTDSDTQYF.

The V and J genes are TRBV14 and TRBJ2-3, with D tentatively TRBD2 (6 bases). With 1 base removed from V and 7 bases from J, the gap between germline ends came to 18 bases. Germline V lookup: CDR1 SGHDN, CDR2 FVKESK. The CDR3 runs 16 residues. CDR3 region: CASSQGGGFPRHTQYF. The CDR3 DNA reads as TGTGCCAGCAGCCAAGGCGGAGGGTTTCCTAGGCATACGCAGTATTTT.

The rearrangement links TRBV19 to TRBJ2-7, with 7 bases fitting TRBD2. The J segment lost 11 bases and the V segment lost 4 bases, leaving 8 bases of the junction unmatched. The CDR3 has 12 amino acids. CDR1 LNHDA and CDR2 SQIVND come from the germline V gene (reference sequence). Written as DNA, the CDR3 is TGTGCCAGTAGTACCCTCAGCGGGGAGGAGTACTTC. It codes for CASSTLSGEEYF.

The V and J genes are TRBV7-9 and TRBJ2-3; perhaps TRBD2 as D (6 bases). V lost 1 base to trimming and J lost 10 bases, with 18 bases between them. There are 15 residues in the CDR3. Germline CDR1 reads SEHNR; CDR2 reads FQNEAQ (reference sequence). CDR3 residues: CASSLGGTAIRAQYF. CDR3 DNA sequence: TGTGCCAGCAGCTTAGGGGGGACTGCCATCAGGGCGCAGTATTTT.

The rearrangement joins TRBV4-1 to TRBJ1-4; the D gene is possibly TRBD1 (5 bases). CDR1 MGHRA and CDR2 YSYEKL come from the germline V gene. The length of the CDR3 is 15 residues. Trimming pared 1 base from V and 8 bases from J, leaving 14 bases between. The CDR3 bases are TGCGCCAGCAGCCAAGTGACAGTTCCTACGGAAAAACTGTTTTTT. It is translated as CASSQVTVPTEKLFF.

This chain connects TRBV10-3 to TRBJ2-7; D not resolved. The V and J ends lost 6 bases and 5 bases respectively, with 14 bases between them. Germline assignment: CDR1 ENHRY and CDR2 SYGVKD. The CDR3 runs to 13 residues. The CDR3 nucleotides read TGTGCCATCAGAGGAGTAGGAAGTAACGAGCAGTACTTC. Its translation: CAIRGVGSNEQYF.

The chain has TRBV5-4 and TRBJ2-7, with 10 positions matching TRBD1. Germline CDR1 and CDR2: SGHNT and YYREEE (reference sequence). V dropped 2 bases and J dropped 5; count of bases not matched to a gene: 7. The CDR3 runs to 15 residues. The CDR3 here is CASSFPGTGVNEQYF. CDR3 DNA: TGTGCCAGCAGCTTCCCCGGGACAGGGGTCAACGAGCAGTACTTC. Full variable domain (remainder filled in from reference TRBV5-4 and TRBJ2-7): ETGVTQSPTHLIKTRGQQVTLRCSSQSGHNTVSWYQQALGQGPQFIFQYYREEENGRGNFPPRFSGLQFPNYSSELNVNALELDDSALYLCASSFPGTGVNEQYFGPGTRLTVT.

The chain employs TRBV12-5 and TRBJ2-7; possibly TRBD1 for D (6 bases). Germline CDR1 and CDR2: LGHNT and FRNRAP. This CDR3 contains 17 residues. Trimming took off 0 bases at V and 3 bases at J, with 18 bases between the two ends. The CDR3 DNA follows: TGTGCTAGTGGTTTGGTTCTGGGACAATCCCTATTCTACGAGCAGTACTTC. This codes for CASGLVLGQSLFYEQYF.

This clone has more than one count but fewer than ten. V gene TRBV5-1 combines with J gene TRBJ2-2, with TRBD1 as a possible D gene (6 bases). The germline CDR1 and CDR2 sequences are SGHRS and YFSETQ. The CDR3 covers 14 residues. The V gene lost 0 bases and the J gene lost 8 bases, with 11 bases spanning the gap. The CDR3 bases are TGCGCCAGCAGCTTGGCGGCAGGGGTAGGGGAGCTGTTTTTT. Translated: CASSLAAGVGELFF.